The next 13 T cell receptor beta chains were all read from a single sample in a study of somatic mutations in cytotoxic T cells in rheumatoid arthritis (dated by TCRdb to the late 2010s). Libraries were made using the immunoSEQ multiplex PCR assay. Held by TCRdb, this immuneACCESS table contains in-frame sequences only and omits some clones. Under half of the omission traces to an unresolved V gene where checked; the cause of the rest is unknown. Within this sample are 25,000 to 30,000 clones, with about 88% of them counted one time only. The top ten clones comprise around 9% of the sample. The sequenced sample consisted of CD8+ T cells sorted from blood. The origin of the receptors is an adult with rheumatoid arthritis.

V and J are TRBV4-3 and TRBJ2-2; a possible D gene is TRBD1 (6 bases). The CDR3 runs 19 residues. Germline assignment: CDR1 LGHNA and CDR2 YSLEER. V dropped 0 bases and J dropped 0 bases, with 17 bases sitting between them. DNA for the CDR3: TGCGCCAGCAGCCAAGAGACAGGTACTTACGTATCGAACACCGGGGAGCTGTTTTTT. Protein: CASSQETGTYVSNTGELFF.

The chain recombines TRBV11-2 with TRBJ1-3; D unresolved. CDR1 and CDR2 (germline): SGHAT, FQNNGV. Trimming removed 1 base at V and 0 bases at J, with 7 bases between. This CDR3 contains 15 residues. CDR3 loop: CASSLVRYSGNTIYF. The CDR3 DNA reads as TGTGCCAGCAGCTTAGTAAGGTACTCTGGAAACACCATATATTTT.

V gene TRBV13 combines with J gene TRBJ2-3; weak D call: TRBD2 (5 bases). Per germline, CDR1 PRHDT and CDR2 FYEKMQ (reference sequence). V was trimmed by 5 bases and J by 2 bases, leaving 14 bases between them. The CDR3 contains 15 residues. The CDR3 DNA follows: TGTGCCAGCAGCCCCGAGGAGCGGTACACAGATACGCAGTATTTT. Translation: CASSPEERYTDTQYF.

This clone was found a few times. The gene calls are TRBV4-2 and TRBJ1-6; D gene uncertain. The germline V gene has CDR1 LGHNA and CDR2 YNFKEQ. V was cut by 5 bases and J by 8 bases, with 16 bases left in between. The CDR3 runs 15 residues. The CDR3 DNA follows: TGTGCCAGCAGCTCCGGGCCCCTACTCGATTCACCCCTCCACTTT. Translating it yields CASSSGPLLDSPLHF.

The CDR3 loop reads CASSVGVGPGYEQYF. DNA of the CDR3: TGTGCCAGCAGCGTAGGGGTAGGGCCTGGCTACGAGCAGTACTTC. The rearrangement uses TRBV9 and TRBJ2-7, with D unresolved. Looked up from germline, CDR1 is SGDLS and CDR2 is YYNGEE. Deletions cut 0 bases from V and 3 bases from J, with 13 bases between. This CDR3 region has 15 residues.

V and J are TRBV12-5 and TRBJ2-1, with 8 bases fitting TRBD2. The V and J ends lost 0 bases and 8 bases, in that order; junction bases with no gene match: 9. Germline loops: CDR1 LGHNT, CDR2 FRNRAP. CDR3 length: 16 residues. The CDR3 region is CASGLVPGGPTHEQFF. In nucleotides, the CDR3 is TGTGCTAGTGGTTTGGTACCGGGAGGGCCTACCCATGAGCAGTTCTTC.

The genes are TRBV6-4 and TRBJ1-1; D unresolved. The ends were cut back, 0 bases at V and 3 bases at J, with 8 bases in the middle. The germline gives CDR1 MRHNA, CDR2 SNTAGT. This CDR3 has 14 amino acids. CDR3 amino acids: CASSDSDGDTEAFF. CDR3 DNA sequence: TGTGCCAGCAGTGACTCGGACGGGGACACTGAAGCTTTCTTT.

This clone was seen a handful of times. The CDR3 bases are TGTGCCAGCAGCTTGTATCCCTCATACGAGCAGTATTTT. This codes for CASSLYPSYEQYF. The chain carries TRBV7-3 and TRBJ2-3; no definite D call. CDR1 is SGHTA, CDR2 FQGTGA, per germline. Trimming cost V 3 bases and J 11 bases, with 15 bases left between them. This CDR3 is 13 amino acids long.

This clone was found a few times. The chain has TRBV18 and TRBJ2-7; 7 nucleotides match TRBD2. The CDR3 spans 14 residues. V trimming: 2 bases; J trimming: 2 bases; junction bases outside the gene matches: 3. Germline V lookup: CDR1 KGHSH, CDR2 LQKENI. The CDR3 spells CASSPRGGPYEQYF. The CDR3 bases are TGTGCCAGCTCACCAAGGGGAGGGCCCTACGAGCAGTACTTC. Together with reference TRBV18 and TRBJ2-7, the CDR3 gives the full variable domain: NAGVMQNPRHLVRRRGQEARLRCSPMKGHSHVYWYRQLPEEGLKFMVYLQKENIIDESGMPKERFSAEFPKEGPSILRIQQVVRGDSAAYFCASSPRGGPYEQYFGPGTRLTVT.

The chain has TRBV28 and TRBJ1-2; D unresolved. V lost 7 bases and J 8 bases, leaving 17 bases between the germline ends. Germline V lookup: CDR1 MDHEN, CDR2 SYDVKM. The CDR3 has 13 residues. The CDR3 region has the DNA TGTGCCAGCACCCCGGGCTCTGCCGCCGGCTACACCTTC. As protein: CASTPGSAAGYTF.

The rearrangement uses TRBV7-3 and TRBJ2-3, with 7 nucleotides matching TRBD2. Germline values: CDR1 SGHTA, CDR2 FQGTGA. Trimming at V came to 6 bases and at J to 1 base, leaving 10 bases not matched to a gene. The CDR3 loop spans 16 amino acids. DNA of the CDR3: TGTGCCAGCAGGAAAAAGGGAAGCGGGGGCACAGATACGCAGTATTTT. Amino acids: CASRKKGSGGTDTQYF.

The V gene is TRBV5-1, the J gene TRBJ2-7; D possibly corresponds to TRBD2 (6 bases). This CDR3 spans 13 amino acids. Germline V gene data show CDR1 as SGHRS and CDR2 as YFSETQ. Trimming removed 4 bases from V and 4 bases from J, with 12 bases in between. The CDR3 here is CASSADGGYEQYF. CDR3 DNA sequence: TGCGCCAGCAGCGCCGATGGGGGGTACGAGCAGTACTTC.

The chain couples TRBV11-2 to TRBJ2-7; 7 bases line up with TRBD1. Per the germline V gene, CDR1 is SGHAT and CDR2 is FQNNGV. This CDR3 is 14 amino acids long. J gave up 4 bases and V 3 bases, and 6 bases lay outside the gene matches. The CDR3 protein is CASSLLQGQYEQYF. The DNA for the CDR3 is TGTGCCAGCAGCTTGCTACAGGGGCAATACGAGCAGTACTTC.